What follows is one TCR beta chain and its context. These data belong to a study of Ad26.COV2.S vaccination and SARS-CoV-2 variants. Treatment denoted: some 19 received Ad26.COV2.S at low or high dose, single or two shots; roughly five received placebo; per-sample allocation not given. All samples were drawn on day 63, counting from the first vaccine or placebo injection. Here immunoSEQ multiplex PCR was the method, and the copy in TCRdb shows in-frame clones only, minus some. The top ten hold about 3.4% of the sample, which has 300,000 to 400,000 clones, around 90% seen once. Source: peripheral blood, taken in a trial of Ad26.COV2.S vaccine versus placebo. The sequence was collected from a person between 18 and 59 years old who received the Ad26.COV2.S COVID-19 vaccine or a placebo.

The CDR3 loop is CAWSTGQAEAFF. The CDR3 nucleotides read TGTGCCTGGAGTACAGGACAGGCTGAAGCTTTCTTT. The rearrangement links TRBV30 to TRBJ1-1; 7 nucleotides align to TRBD1. J lost 6 bases, V lost 2 bases, and 3 bases had no gene match. The CDR3 spans 12 residues. CDR1 GTSNPN and CDR2 SVGIG come from the germline V gene (reference sequence).